This T cell receptor beta chain was recorded in a study of human T cells and chemical hapten exposure. On the study more broadly: 2% DPC was applied to about 2 cm by about 2 cm of upper inner arm skin for sensitization. Small discrepancies in pooled library volume mainly accounted for the varying TCR yields per sample.

TCRdb analysed the RACE reads with MiXCR anew, one entry per CDR3 protein. Here the sample spans 82,000 or so distinct CDR3 sequences, 10% to 15% being singletons. Time point defined: patch test 3, about 24 weeks after DPC sensitization. Treatment given: therapeutic diphenylcyclopropenone sensitization with weekly scalp DPC. Unfractionated whole blood served as the source for total RNA extraction. This clonotype showed up just a few times. The trim removed 0 bases at V and 6 bases at J, leaving 4 bases unmatched. The CDR3 has 15 residues. Germline loops: CDR1 KGHSH, CDR2 LQKENI. The receptor was isolated from a woman aged 50 to 60 with alopecia areata. Some clones in this sample may be carry-over from other donors' samples. V gene TRBV18 combines with J gene TRBJ2-3; 9 bases map to TRBD2. The specimen was whole blood, collected in connection with sensitization to the hapten diphenylcyclopropenone (DPC). The CDR3 reads CASSPPSGSRDTQYF. CDR3 DNA sequence: TGTGCCAGCTCACCACCTAGCGGGAGTCGTGATACGCAGTATTTT.